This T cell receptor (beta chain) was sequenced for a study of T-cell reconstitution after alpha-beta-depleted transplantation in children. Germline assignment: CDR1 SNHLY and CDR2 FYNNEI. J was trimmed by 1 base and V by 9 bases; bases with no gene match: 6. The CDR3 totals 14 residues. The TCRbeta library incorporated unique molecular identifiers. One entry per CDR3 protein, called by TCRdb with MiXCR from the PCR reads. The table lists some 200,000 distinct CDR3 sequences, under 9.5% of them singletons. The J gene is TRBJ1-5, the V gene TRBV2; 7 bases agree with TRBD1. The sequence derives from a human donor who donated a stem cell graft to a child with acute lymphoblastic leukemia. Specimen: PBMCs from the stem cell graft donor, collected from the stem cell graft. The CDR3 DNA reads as TGTGCCAGTCAGGGGGTTCGGAGCAATCAGCCCCAGCATTTT. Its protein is CASQGVRSNQPQHF.